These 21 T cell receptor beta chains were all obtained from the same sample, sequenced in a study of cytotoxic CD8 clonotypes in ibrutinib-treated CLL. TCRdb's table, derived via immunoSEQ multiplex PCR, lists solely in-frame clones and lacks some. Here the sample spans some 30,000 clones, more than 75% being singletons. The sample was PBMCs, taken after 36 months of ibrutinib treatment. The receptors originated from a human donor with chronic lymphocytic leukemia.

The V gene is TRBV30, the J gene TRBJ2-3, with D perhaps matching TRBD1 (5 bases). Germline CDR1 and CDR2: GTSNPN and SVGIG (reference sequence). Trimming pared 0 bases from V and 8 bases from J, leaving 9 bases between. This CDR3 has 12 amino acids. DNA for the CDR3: TGTGCCTGGAGTGTACAGGTGGCTACGCAGTATTTT. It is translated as CAWSVQVATQYF.

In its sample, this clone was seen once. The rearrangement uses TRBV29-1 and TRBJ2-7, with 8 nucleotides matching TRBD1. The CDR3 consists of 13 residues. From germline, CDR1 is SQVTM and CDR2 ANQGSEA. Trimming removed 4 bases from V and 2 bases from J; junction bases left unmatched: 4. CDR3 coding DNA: TGCAGCGTTGTGGACAGGGTGACCTACGAGCAGTACTTC. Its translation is CSVVDRVTYEQYF.

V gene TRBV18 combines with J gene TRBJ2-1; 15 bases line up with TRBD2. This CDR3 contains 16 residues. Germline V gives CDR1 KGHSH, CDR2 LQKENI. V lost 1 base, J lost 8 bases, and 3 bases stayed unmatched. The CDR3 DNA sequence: TGTGCCAGCTCACCACGGACTAGCGGGGGGGGCTATGAGCAGTTCTTC. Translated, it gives CASSPRTSGGGYEQFF.

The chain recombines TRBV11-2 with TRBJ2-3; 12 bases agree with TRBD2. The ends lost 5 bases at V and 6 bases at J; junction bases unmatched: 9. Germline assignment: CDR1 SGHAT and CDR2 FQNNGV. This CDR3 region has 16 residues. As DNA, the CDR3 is TGTGCCAGCAGCCATAGCACCGGGACTAGCGGGGATACGCAGTATTTT. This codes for CASSHSTGTSGDTQYF.

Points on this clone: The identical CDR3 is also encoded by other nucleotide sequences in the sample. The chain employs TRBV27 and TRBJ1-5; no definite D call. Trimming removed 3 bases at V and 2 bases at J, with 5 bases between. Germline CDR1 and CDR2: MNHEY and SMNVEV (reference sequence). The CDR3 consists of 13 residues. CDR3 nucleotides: TGTGCCAGCAGTTTTGGGGGCAATCAGCCCCAGCATTTT. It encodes CASSFGGNQPQHF.

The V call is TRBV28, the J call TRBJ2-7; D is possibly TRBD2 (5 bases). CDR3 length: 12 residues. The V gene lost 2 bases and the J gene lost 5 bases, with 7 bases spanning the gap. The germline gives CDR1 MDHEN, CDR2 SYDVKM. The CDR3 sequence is CASSLREDEQYF. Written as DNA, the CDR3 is TGTGCCAGCAGTTTACGGGAAGACGAGCAGTACTTC.

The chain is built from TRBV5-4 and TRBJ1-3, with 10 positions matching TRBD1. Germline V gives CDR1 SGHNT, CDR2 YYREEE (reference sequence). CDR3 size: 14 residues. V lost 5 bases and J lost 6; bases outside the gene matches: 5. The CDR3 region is CASSLTGGLNTIYF. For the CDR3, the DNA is TGTGCCAGCAGTCTGACAGGGGGCTTAAACACCATATATTTT.

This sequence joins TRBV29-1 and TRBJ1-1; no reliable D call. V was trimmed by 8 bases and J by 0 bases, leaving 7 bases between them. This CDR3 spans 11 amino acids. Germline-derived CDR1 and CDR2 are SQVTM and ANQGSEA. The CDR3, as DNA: TGCAGCTGTACTATGAACACTGAAGCTTTCTTT. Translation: CSCTMNTEAFF.

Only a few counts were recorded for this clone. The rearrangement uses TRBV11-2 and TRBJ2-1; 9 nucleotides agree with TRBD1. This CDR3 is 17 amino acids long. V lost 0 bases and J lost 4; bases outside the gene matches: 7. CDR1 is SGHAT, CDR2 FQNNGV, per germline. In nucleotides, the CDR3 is TGTGCCAGCAGCTTAGAACCGGGACAGGGAGCTTACAATGAGCAGTTCTTC. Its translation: CASSLEPGQGAYNEQFF.

DNA for the CDR3: TGTGCCAGCAGCCAAGGGGACCGAGACACCGGGGAGCTGTTTTTT. It encodes CASSQGDRDTGELFF. The V call is TRBV4-2, the J call TRBJ2-2, with D perhaps given as TRBD1 or TRBD2 (5 bases each). The V end lost 1 base, the J end lost 3 bases, and 9 bases lay between the germline ends. The CDR3 is made up of 15 amino acids. Germline CDR1 reads LGHNA; CDR2 reads YNFKEQ.

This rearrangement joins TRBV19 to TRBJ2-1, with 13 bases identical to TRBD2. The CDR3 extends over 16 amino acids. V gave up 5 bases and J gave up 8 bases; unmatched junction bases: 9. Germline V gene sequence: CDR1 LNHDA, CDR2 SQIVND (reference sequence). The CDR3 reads CASSRPGLAGIYEQFF. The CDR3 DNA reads TGTGCCAGTAGTCGGCCGGGACTAGCGGGGATATATGAGCAGTTCTTC.

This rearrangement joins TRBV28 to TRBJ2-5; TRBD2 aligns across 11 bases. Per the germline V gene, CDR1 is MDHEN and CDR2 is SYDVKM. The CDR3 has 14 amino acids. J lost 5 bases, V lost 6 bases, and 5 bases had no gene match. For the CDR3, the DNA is TGTGCCAGCAGCTTAGCGGGGGGGCAGGAGACCCAGTACTTC. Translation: CASSLAGGQETQYF. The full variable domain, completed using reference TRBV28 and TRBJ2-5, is DVKVTQSSRYLVKRTGEKVFLECVQDMDHENMFWYRQDPGLGLRLIYFSYDVKMKEKGDIPEGYSVSREKKERFSLILESASTNQTSMYLCASSLAGGQETQYFGPGTRLLVL.

The CDR3 DNA reads as TGCGCCAGCAGCTTGGACAGCTATACCTACGAGCAGTACTTC. Translated, it gives CASSLDSYTYEQYF. The chain joins TRBV5-1 to TRBJ2-7; D remains ambiguous. V was clipped by 0 bases and J by 2 bases, with 9 bases between them. This CDR3 has 14 residues. CDR1 is SGHRS, CDR2 YFSETQ, per germline.

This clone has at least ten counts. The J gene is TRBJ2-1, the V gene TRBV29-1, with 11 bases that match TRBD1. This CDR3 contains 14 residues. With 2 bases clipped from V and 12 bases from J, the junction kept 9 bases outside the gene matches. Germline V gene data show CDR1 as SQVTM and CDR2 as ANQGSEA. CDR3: CSVEWGQGDFVQFF. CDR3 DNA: TGCAGCGTTGAATGGGGACAGGGGGATTTTGTGCAGTTCTTC.

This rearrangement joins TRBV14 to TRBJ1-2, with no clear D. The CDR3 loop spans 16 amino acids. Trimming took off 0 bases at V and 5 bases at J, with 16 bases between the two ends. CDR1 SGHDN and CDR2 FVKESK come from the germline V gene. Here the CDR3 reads CASSQEFRGFKYGYTF. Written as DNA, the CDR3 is TGTGCCAGCAGCCAAGAATTTCGGGGTTTTAAGTATGGCTACACCTTC. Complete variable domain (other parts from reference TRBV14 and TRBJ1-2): EAGVTQFPSHSVIEKGQTVTLRCDPISGHDNLYWYRRVMGKEIKFLLHFVKESKQDESGMPNNRFLAERTGGTYSTLKVQPAELEDSGVYFCASSQEFRGFKYGYTFGSGTRLTVV.

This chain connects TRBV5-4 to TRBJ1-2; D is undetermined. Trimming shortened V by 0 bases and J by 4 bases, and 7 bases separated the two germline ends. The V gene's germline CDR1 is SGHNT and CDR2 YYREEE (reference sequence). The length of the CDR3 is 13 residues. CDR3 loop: CASSLGGIYGYTF. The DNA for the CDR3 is TGTGCCAGCAGCTTGGGTGGGATCTATGGCTACACCTTC.

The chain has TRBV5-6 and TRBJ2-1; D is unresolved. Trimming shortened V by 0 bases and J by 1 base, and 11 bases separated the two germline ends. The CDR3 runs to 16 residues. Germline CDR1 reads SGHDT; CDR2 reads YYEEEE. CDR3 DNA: TGTGCCAGCAGCTTGGGTGGGCAGGCGTCCTACAATGAGCAGTTCTTC. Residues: CASSLGGQASYNEQFF.

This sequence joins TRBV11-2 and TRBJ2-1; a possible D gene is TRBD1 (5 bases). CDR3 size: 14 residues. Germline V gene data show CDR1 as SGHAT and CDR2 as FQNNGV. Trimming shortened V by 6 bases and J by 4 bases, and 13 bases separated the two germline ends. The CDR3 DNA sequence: TGTGCCAGCAGATCTACAGGAGAATACAATGAGCAGTTCTTC. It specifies CASRSTGEYNEQFF.

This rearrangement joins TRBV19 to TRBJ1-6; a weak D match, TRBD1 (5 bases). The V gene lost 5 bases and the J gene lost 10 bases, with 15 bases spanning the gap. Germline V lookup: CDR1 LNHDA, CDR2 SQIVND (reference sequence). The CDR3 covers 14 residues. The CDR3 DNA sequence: TGTGCCAGTAGTCCAGGGCCTTTGGCCTCACCCCTCCACTTT. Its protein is CASSPGPLASPLHF.

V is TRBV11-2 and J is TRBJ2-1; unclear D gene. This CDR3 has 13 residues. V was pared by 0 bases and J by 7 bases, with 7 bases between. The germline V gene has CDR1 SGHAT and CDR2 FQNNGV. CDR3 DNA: TGTGCCAGCAGCTTAGAGGTCGGGAATGAGCAGTTCTTC. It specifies CASSLEVGNEQFF.

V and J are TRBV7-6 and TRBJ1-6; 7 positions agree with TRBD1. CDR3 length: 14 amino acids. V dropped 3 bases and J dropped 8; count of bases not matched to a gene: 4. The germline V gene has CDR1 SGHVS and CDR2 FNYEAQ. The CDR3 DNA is TGTGCCAGCAGCTTGGGGGACAGTCATTCACCCCTCCACTTT. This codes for CASSLGDSHSPLHF.